Reported below is one T cell receptor (beta chain). The sample originates from a study of blood T cell repertoires in COVID-19. Turning to the study itself: Sites across the United States, Italy and Spain contributed samples from acute and convalescent COVID-19. The analysed material was cDNA or gDNA that came from T cells, B-cell-depleted T cells, or PBMCs.

Per the study methods: Reference gene primer amplification gave nucleated cell count estimates. Sequencing was performed with immunoSEQ multiplex PCR; in TCRdb, only in-frame clones are kept and a portion is missing. V and J calls and clone size are those listed in that table; D and trimming were worked out from the DNA. The repertoire consists of 150,000 to 200,000 clones, with 65% to 90% occurring once and the leading ten covering 1.5% to 1.7%. J lost 5 bases, V lost 6 bases, and 8 bases had no gene match. The CDR3 has 14 residues. Germline V gives CDR1 SGHAT, CDR2 FQNNGV. This receptor was obtained from a human donor in a cohort sampled during active COVID-19. V is TRBV11-2 and J is TRBJ2-5, with 8 nucleotides matching TRBD2. Sequencing used peripheral blood. The CDR3: CASRQIAGRETQYF. As DNA, the CDR3 is TGTGCCAGCAGGCAAATAGCGGGGAGGGAGACCCAGTACTTC.